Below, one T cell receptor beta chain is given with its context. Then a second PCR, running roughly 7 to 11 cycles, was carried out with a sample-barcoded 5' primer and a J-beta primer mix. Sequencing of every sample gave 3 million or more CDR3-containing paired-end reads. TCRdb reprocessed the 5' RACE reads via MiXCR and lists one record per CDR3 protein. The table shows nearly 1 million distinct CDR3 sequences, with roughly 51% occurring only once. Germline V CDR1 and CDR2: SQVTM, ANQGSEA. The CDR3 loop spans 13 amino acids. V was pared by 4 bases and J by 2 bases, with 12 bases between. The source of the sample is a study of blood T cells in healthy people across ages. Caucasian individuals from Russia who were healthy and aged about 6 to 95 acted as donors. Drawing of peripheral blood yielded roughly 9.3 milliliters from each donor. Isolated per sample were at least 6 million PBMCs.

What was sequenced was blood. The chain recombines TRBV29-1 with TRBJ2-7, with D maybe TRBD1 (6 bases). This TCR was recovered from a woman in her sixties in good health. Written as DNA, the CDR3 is TGCAGCGTTGGAAGGGACACCCCCTACGAGCAGTACTTC. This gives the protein CSVGRDTPYEQYF.